The next 28 T cell receptor beta chains were all read from a single sample in a study of cytomegalovirus exposure and HLA in healthy donors. The PCR had 60 Vbeta and 13 Jbeta primers. TCRdb's table, derived via immunoSEQ multiplex PCR, lists solely in-frame clones and lacks some. This sample has under 150,000 clones, with approximately 79% found just once. Source material: PBMCs. All receptors come from a woman aged 45-60 years in good health and CMV-seropositive.

This clone was seen a few times. V and J are TRBV6-4 and TRBJ1-1; 7 positions agree with TRBD1. Germline V gives CDR1 MRHNA, CDR2 SNTAGT. CDR3 length equals 16 residues. The V and J ends lost 0 bases and 3 bases, in that order; junction bases with no gene match: 7. CDR3 in DNA: TGTGCCAGCAGTGACTCGAGTACAGGGGCCGACACTGAAGCTTTCTTT. This gives the protein CASSDSSTGADTEAFF.

V is TRBV6-1 and J is TRBJ2-2; D remains unclear. Trimming took off 6 bases at V and 0 bases at J, with 11 bases between the two ends. The CDR3 consists of 15 residues. Germline assignment: CDR1 MNHNS and CDR2 SASEGT. The CDR3 nucleotides read TGTGCCAGCAGAGCAAGGCAGGCGAACACCGGGGAGCTGTTTTTT. Translated, it gives CASRARQANTGELFF.

The V and J genes are TRBV5-4 and TRBJ2-2, with 9 bases that match TRBD2. Trimming took 4 bases from V and 1 from J; bases not matched to a gene: 5. This CDR3 comprises 16 residues. Per germline, CDR1 SGHNT and CDR2 YYREEE (reference sequence). The CDR3 loop reads CASSALLAGNTGELFF. For the CDR3, the DNA is TGTGCCAGCAGCGCACTACTAGCGGGGAACACCGGGGAGCTGTTTTTT. Combining the CDR3 with reference TRBV5-4 and TRBJ2-2 gives the whole variable domain ETGVTQSPTHLIKTRGQQVTLRCSSQSGHNTVSWYQQALGQGPQFIFQYYREEENGRGNFPPRFSGLQFPNYSSELNVNALELDDSALYLCASSALLAGNTGELFFGEGSRLTVL.

This chain connects TRBV27 to TRBJ1-5, with D possibly being TRBD1 (6 bases). Germline CDR1 is MNHEY and CDR2 is SMNVEV (reference sequence). V lost 1 base and J 2 bases, leaving 12 bases between the germline ends. CDR3 length equals 16 residues. CDR3 amino acids: CASSLFSGVGNQPQHF. The CDR3 region has the DNA TGTGCCAGCAGTTTATTTTCAGGGGTAGGCAATCAGCCCCAGCATTTT.

This clone was seen a handful of times. The V and J genes are TRBV5-1 and TRBJ1-2; tentative D call: TRBD1 (5 bases). The V end lost 1 base, the J end lost 6 bases, and 10 bases lay between the germline ends. This CDR3 has 13 amino acids. The germline V gene encodes CDR1 SGHRS and CDR2 YFSETQ. Written as DNA, the CDR3 is TGCGCCAGCAGCTTGACAGGAGAACATGGCTACACCTTC. Amino acid sequence: CASSLTGEHGYTF.

This rearrangement joins TRBV28 to TRBJ2-2, with unresolved D. CDR3 size: 12 residues. The germline V gene encodes CDR1 MDHEN and CDR2 SYDVKM. Trimming cost V 6 bases and J 5 bases, with 7 bases left between them. CDR3 sequence reads: CASRLITGELFF. In nucleotides, the CDR3 is TGTGCCAGCAGACTCATAACCGGGGAGCTGTTTTTT.

Here the CDR3 DNA reads TGTGCCAGCAGCTTCCGGGACAGGGGCACTGAAGCTTTCTTT. This sequence encodes CASSFRDRGTEAFF. The chain employs TRBV7-3 and TRBJ1-1, with TRBD1 matching over 10 bases. This CDR3 spans 14 amino acids. V shed 3 bases, J shed 4 bases, and the junction held 2 bases outside the gene matches. From germline, CDR1 is SGHTA and CDR2 FQGTGA.

V is TRBV19 and J is TRBJ2-7; 10 positions match TRBD1. The CDR3 has 14 amino acids. After removal of 8 bases from V and 6 bases from J, the junction contained 10 bases not matched to a gene. Germline lookup yields CDR1 LNHDA and CDR2 SQIVND (reference sequence). CDR3 sequence: CASAGRQGAGEQYF. CDR3 in DNA: TGTGCCAGTGCGGGGAGACAGGGGGCTGGCGAGCAGTACTTC.

The chain recombines TRBV6-6 with TRBJ1-1; no clear D. CDR3 size: 14 residues. Germline CDR1 reads MNHNY; CDR2 reads SVGAGI (reference sequence). Trimming pared 1 base from V and 3 bases from J, leaving 9 bases between. The CDR3 DNA reads TGTGCCAGCAGTTACTTAAACGGAGACACTGAAGCTTTCTTT. This encodes CASSYLNGDTEAFF.

This clone was found a few times. The rearrangement links TRBV13 to TRBJ1-2; D is perhaps TRBD1 (5 bases). The CDR3 is 14 residues long. CDR1 is PRHDT and CDR2 is FYEKMQ in the germline V gene (reference sequence). The V end lost 4 bases, the J end lost 4 bases, and 13 bases lay between the germline ends. The DNA of the CDR3 is TGTGCCAGCAGCTCCCCCTCCGGGGGCTATGGCTACACCTTC. This gives the protein CASSSPSGGYGYTF.

The genes are TRBV6-5 and TRBJ2-1; 12 bases are a match to TRBD2. Germline V gene sequence: CDR1 MNHEY, CDR2 SVGAGI. V lost 5 bases and J lost 6; bases outside the gene matches: 2. The CDR3 is made up of 14 amino acids. The CDR3 nucleotides read TGTGCCAGCAGTCCTAGCGGGGGGGCCAATGAGCAGTTCTTC. It specifies CASSPSGGANEQFF.

The chain uses TRBV7-9 and TRBJ1-2; D perhaps matches TRBD1 (5 bases). V was cut by 4 bases and J by 4 bases, with 16 bases left in between. Germline V gives CDR1 SEHNR, CDR2 FQNEAQ (reference sequence). The CDR3 covers 15 residues. In DNA, the CDR3 is TGTGCCAGCAGCTCAGCCAGGGCCACAGGCTATGGCTACACCTTC. Translation: CASSSARATGYGYTF.

This chain uses TRBV29-1 with TRBJ1-4, with D unresolved. Between the trimmed V and J ends, which lost 0 bases and 7 bases, there was a span of 3 bases. The CDR3 loop spans 11 amino acids. Germline V gives CDR1 SQVTM, CDR2 ANQGSEA. The CDR3 reads CSVEDGEKLFF. The DNA for the CDR3 is TGCAGCGTTGAAGACGGTGAAAAACTGTTTTTT.

CDR3 sequence reads: CASSPRTSGAYTDTQYF. The CDR3 nucleotides are TGCGCCAGCAGCCCTCGTACTAGCGGGGCTTACACAGATACGCAGTATTTT. The gene calls are TRBV5-1 and TRBJ2-3, with 10 nucleotides matching TRBD2. Germline V gene lookup returns CDR1 SGHRS and CDR2 YFSETQ. The CDR3 contains 17 residues. V was clipped by 4 bases and J by 2 bases; unmatched bases: 10.

The CDR3 loop is CASSVTGGATNEKLFF. The DNA of the CDR3 is TGTGCCAGCAGCGTGACAGGGGGTGCAACTAATGAAAAACTGTTTTTT. This rearrangement joins TRBV2 to TRBJ1-4; 9 nucleotides match TRBD1. Germline CDR1 and CDR2: SNHLY and FYNNEI. V lost 6 bases, J lost 0 bases, and 5 bases stayed unmatched. This CDR3 has 16 amino acids.

V usage is TRBV7-8 and J usage is TRBJ2-3; 7 bases are shared with TRBD1. Unmatched junction bases numbered 5, after V lost 5 bases and J lost 3 bases. The CDR3 has 14 residues. Germline CDR1 is SGHVS and CDR2 is FQNEAQ. CDR3 sequence: CASSRSTGTDTQYF. CDR3 in DNA: TGTGCCAGCAGCCGTTCGACAGGGACAGATACGCAGTATTTT.

The gene calls are TRBV7-9 and TRBJ2-1; 9 nucleotides match TRBD2. This CDR3 has 15 residues. V lost 5 bases and J lost 6; bases outside the gene matches: 8. Per germline, CDR1 SEHNR and CDR2 FQNEAQ (reference sequence). The CDR3 loop is CASSTTSGRSNEQFF. The CDR3 nucleotides are TGTGCCAGCAGCACAACTAGCGGGCGATCCAATGAGCAGTTCTTC.

The chain couples TRBV29-1 to TRBJ1-1; D call uncertain. CDR1 is SQVTM and CDR2 is ANQGSEA in the germline V gene. The ends were cut back, 2 bases at V and 1 base at J, with 5 bases in the middle. The CDR3 loop spans 12 amino acids. CDR3 coding DNA: TGCAGCGTTGAACCAGGGAACACTGAAGCTTTCTTT. Its protein product is CSVEPGNTEAFF.

The V gene is TRBV2, the J gene TRBJ2-1; 8 nucleotides line up with TRBD1. The germline gives CDR1 SNHLY, CDR2 FYNNEI. The CDR3 has 13 residues. V was clipped by 6 bases and J by 12 bases; unmatched bases: 10. DNA for the CDR3: TGTGCCAGCAGGACGGACAGGGAGTCGAGGCAGTTCTTC. Encoded protein: CASRTDRESRQFF.

This clone has only one observation. V usage is TRBV28 and J usage is TRBJ2-2; TRBD1 matches 7 bases. Germline V gene sequence: CDR1 MDHEN, CDR2 SYDVKM. The V segment lost 8 bases and the J segment 5 bases; nucleotides outside the gene matches: 5. The CDR3 consists of 13 residues. The CDR3 bases are TGTGCCAGCTGGACAGGAGAGACCGGGGAGCTGTTTTTT. It encodes CASWTGETGELFF.

This clone appeared a single time. The chain employs TRBV6-5 and TRBJ2-5; possible D gene TRBD2, 6 bases. Trimming took 0 bases from V and 4 from J, leaving 15 bases between them. Germline V lookup: CDR1 MNHEY, CDR2 SVGAGI. The CDR3 is 16 amino acids. The CDR3 nucleotides are TGTGCCAGCAGTTACTCGCCGGCGGGGATTGGAGAGACCCAGTACTTC. Translation gives CASSYSPAGIGETQYF.

This chain joins TRBV4-2 and TRBJ2-7; TRBD2 matches at 9 bases. V dropped 0 bases and J dropped 1; count of bases not matched to a gene: 4. Germline V lookup: CDR1 LGHNA, CDR2 YNFKEQ. CDR3 length: 16 residues. CDR3 DNA: TGTGCCAGCAGCCAAGATAATAGCGGGGGTTCCTACGAGCAGTACTTC. Amino acid sequence: CASSQDNSGGSYEQYF.

This clone was detected a few times. The V and J genes are TRBV5-6 and TRBJ2-5; 9 nucleotides match TRBD1. V shed 2 bases and J 5 bases; nucleotides not matched to a gene: 1. From germline, CDR1 is SGHDT and CDR2 YYEEEE. The CDR3 totals 13 residues. In nucleotides, the CDR3 is TGTGCCAGCAGCTTCGACAGGGGGGAGACCCAGTACTTC. Protein product: CASSFDRGETQYF.

The chain uses TRBV7-2 and TRBJ1-2, with D possibly TRBD1 on 6 matching bases. Trimming cost V 5 bases and J 3 bases, with 19 bases left between them. CDR3 length equals 16 residues. The germline CDR1 and CDR2 sequences are SGHTA and FQGNSA. Here the CDR3 reads CASSPRVAGAHYGYTF. The CDR3 DNA reads as TGTGCCAGCAGCCCCCGAGTGGCGGGGGCGCACTATGGCTACACCTTC. Based on the CDR3 plus reference TRBV7-2 and TRBJ1-2, the full variable domain is GAGVSQSPSNKVTEKGKDVELRCDPISGHTALYWYRQSLGQGLEFLIYFQGNSAPDKSGLPSDRFSAERTGGSVSTLTIQRTQQEDSAVYLCASSPRVAGAHYGYTFGSGTRLTVV.

The chain recombines TRBV7-9 with TRBJ1-3, with D hard to call. Trimming removed 3 bases from V and 0 bases from J, with 12 bases in between. Germline CDR1 SEHNR, CDR2 FQNEAQ (reference sequence). The CDR3 is made up of 16 amino acids. CDR3 in amino acids: CASSLGGPLSGNTIYF. CDR3 in DNA: TGTGCCAGCAGCTTGGGAGGGCCCCTCTCTGGAAACACCATATATTTT.

This chain connects TRBV9 to TRBJ2-7; TRBD2 agrees at 7 bases. Germline V CDR1 and CDR2: SGDLS, YYNGEE. V gave up 3 bases and J gave up 0 bases; unmatched junction bases: 3. This CDR3 spans 14 amino acids. The CDR3 DNA sequence: TGTGCCAGCAGCGCTAGCGGAAACTCCTACGAGCAGTACTTC. Translating gives CASSASGNSYEQYF.

This clone showed up just once. The chain couples TRBV28 to TRBJ1-5; a possible D gene is TRBD1 (6 bases). Germline CDR1 reads MDHEN; CDR2 reads SYDVKM. The ends were cut back, 5 bases at V and 5 bases at J, with 10 bases in the middle. This CDR3 has 13 amino acids. This CDR3 is CASSTDSYQPQHF. CDR3 nucleotide sequence: TGTGCCAGCAGTACGGACAGCTATCAGCCCCAGCATTTT.

This sequence joins TRBV18 and TRBJ1-1; D gene ambiguous. The CDR3 spans 12 residues. V dropped 1 base and J dropped 11 bases, with 11 bases sitting between them. Germline CDR1 KGHSH, CDR2 LQKENI. CDR3 in amino acids: CASSPLVPGAFF. In DNA, the CDR3 is TGTGCCAGCTCACCACTCGTTCCGGGGGCTTTCTTT.